The clone carrying this TCR beta chain was detected once. Stated time point: baseline, week 1 (first vaccination visit). Treatment indicated: pre-vaccination baseline after standard-of-care therapy. Each of the donors came in with new WHO grade 3 or 4 astrocytomas that were IDH1-mutant and ATRX-lost. The data are from a study of a mutant IDH1 vaccine in newly diagnosed glioma. Study summary: Treated individuals were around 60% male and roughly 40% female, averaging roughly 40 years of age.

Clones were read by immunoSEQ multiplex PCR, and TCRdb kept only the in-frame ones, dropping some. The sample yields about 92,000 clones, about four fifths seen once. Germline V lookup: CDR1 MGHRA, CDR2 YSYEKL. After removal of 6 bases from V and 9 bases from J, the junction contained 8 bases not matched to a gene. This CDR3 is 13 amino acids long. The chain employs TRBV4-1 and TRBJ2-1, with 7 bases fitting TRBD2. The sequenced sample was PBMCs, obtained from a glioma patient treated with radiotherapy, temozolomide or both. The TCR originated in a woman aged 50 to 65 with glioma. CDR3 in DNA: TGCGCCAGCAGTGGGGAGGGGCCCACTGAGCAGTTCTTC. Residues: CASSGEGPTEQFF.